Here is one T cell receptor (beta chain) with its context. No antigen is known for it. The source of the sample is a study of radiotherapy plus CTLA-4 blockade in lung cancer. Across the whole study: Roughly 17% of enrolled patients responded objectively, and over 30% had disease control. Study observations and caveats: Together with interferon-beta, which increased in serum after radiation, early dynamic changes in blood T cell clones were reportedly the best predictors of response.

Treatment of patients with chemo-refractory metastatic non-small-cell lung cancer consisted of focal radiation plus CTLA-4 blockade with ipilimumab. Germline V gene lookup returns CDR1 SEHNR and CDR2 FQNEAQ (reference sequence). This CDR3 has 11 residues. Trimming took off 5 bases at V and 3 bases at J, with 2 bases between the two ends. Using immunoSEQ multiplex PCR, the repertoire was profiled, and TCRdb retains in-frame clones only, with some absent. This table has 23,000 or so clones, over 70% appearing once. The sequencing here drew on peripheral blood, taken from a patient treated with radiotherapy plus ipilimumab. This TCR came from a human donor with non-small cell lung cancer who had stable disease on radiotherapy plus ipilimumab. The J gene is TRBJ2-1, the V gene TRBV7-9; the D is unclear. The CDR3 region is CASSRYNEQFF. The DNA for the CDR3 is TGTGCCAGCAGCCGCTACAATGAGCAGTTCTTC.